The TCR beta chain under discussion was sequenced for a study of T cells in Graves' hyperthyroidism and ophthalmopathy. The CDR3 is 16 amino acids. V lost 0 bases, J lost 4 bases, and 13 bases lay in between. From germline, CDR1 is LGHNA and CDR2 YNFKEQ. This clonotype was seen a few times. Amplified TCR beta CDR3 regions came from RNA transcripts. The HTBI primer set drove a first-round RT-PCR of the TCR CDR3. TCRdb reanalysed the multiplex PCR reads using MiXCR and keeps one entry per CDR3 protein. This sample carries about 420,000 distinct CDR3 sequences, less than 20% of them seen once, and the ten largest clones take roughly an eighth.

The sequence came from a woman younger than 30 with Graves' hyperthyroidism. The material sequenced was blood. The chain links TRBV4-2 to TRBJ2-1; no clear D gene. This chain's CDR3 is CASSQDTASGYNEQFF. The CDR3 DNA is TGTGCCAGCAGCCAAGACACAGCGTCCGGGTACAATGAGCAGTTCTTC.